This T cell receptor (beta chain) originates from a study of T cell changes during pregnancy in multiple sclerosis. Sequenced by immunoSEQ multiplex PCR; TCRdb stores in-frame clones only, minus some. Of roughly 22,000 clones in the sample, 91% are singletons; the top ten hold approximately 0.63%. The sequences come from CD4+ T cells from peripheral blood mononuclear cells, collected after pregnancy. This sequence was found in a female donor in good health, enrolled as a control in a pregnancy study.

The CDR3 here is CASVRAGLYTGELFF. The CDR3 DNA is TGTGCCAGCGTACGAGCGGGACTGTACACCGGGGAGCTGTTTTTT. This chain connects TRBV6-1 to TRBJ2-2; 7 bases are a match to TRBD2. From germline, CDR1 is MNHNS and CDR2 SASEGT. The CDR3 loop spans 15 amino acids. The V and J ends lost 8 bases and 3 bases, in that order; junction bases with no gene match: 9.